By its share, the clone carrying this T cell receptor (beta chain) is medium-sized (0.01 to 0.1%). These data belong to a study of blood T cell repertoires in COVID-19. Study overall: From the United States, Italy and Spain came samples of acute and convalescent COVID-19. In each case, the material was cDNA or gDNA derived from T cells, B-cell-depleted T cells, or PBMCs.

The CDR3 totals 14 residues. Germline CDR1 is MRHNA and CDR2 is SNTAGT. Trimming stripped 6 bases from V and 10 bases from J, with 16 bases between. In the original analysis: Scientists estimated how many nucleated cells there were by amplifying reference gene primers. Libraries were prepared by immunoSEQ multiplex PCR; TCRdb keeps only in-frame clonotypes and omits some of them. V, J and clone size were drawn from that table, and D and trimming were deduced from the DNA. The sample carries about 260,000 clones, approximately 82% recorded once. The TCR sequence derives from a man aged 55 to 69 who had recovered from COVID-19. V gene TRBV6-4 combines with J gene TRBJ1-6, with D perhaps TRBD1 (5 bases). Sequences were obtained from peripheral blood. In DNA form, the CDR3 reads TGTGCCAGCAGCCGGGGGGGTTCCCGGTCACCCCTCCACTTT. Its protein product is CASSRGGSRSPLHF.